This T cell receptor (beta chain) was identified during a study of cytomegalovirus exposure and HLA in healthy donors. About the research overall: Around 77 million unique TCRs from HLA-typed donors made up an early data release. Study findings and constraints: Reports described diagnosis of cytomegalovirus status by the classifier as highly specific and sensitive.

Both 60 Vbeta primers and 13 Jbeta primers went into the PCR. The assay was immunoSEQ multiplex PCR, and TCRdb's table has in-frame clones only and misses some. The sample lists 160,000 or so clones; 55% to 75% were seen once. With regard to this clone: The antigen is unknown.

The CMV serostatus of this donor was not recorded. Sample: PBMCs. This clonotype originated in a human donor in good health.

The CDR3 region has the DNA TGTGCCAGTAGTAGGGCTGCGACCCAGTACTTC. It translates to CASSRAATQYF. The chain has TRBV19 and TRBJ2-5, with D unresolved. This CDR3 has 11 amino acids. V was clipped by 4 bases and J by 7 bases, with 7 bases between them. Germline V lookup: CDR1 LNHDA, CDR2 SQIVND (reference sequence).